These 26 T cell receptor beta chains were sequenced from one sample in a study of memory CD4+ T cells and cytomegalovirus serostatus. The sort gate was single viable CD3+CD4+CD8-CD45RO+ cells for memory CD4+ T cells. The data were produced by immunoSEQ multiplex PCR, yet TCRdb's version contains in-frame clones alone and is incomplete. Here the sample spans approximately 60,000 clones, around 80% being singletons. Sequenced material: memory CD4+ T cells from blood. Receptors originate from an adult in good health and CMV-seronegative.

V gene TRBV18 combines with J gene TRBJ1-1; 8 bases agree with TRBD1. The CDR3 runs 14 residues. CDR1 is KGHSH, CDR2 LQKENI, per germline. V dropped 2 bases and J dropped 4; count of bases not matched to a gene: 3. CDR3 DNA: TGTGCCAGCTCACCAAGTGGGACAGGCACTGAAGCTTTCTTT. Encoded protein: CASSPSGTGTEAFF. The full variable domain, in which reference TRBV18 and TRBJ1-1 provide the parts outside the CDR3, is NAGVMQNPRHLVRRRGQEARLRCSPMKGHSHVYWYRQLPEEGLKFMVYLQKENIIDESGMPKERFSAEFPKEGPSILRIQQVVRGDSAAYFCASSPSGTGTEAFFGQGTRLTVV.

The J gene is TRBJ2-1, the V gene TRBV5-5; 7 bases are shared with TRBD1. Per germline, CDR1 SGHKS and CDR2 YYEKEE (reference sequence). Unmatched junction bases numbered 8, after V lost 5 bases and J lost 3 bases. The CDR3 is 15 amino acids. For the CDR3, the DNA is TGTGCCAGCAGTTCTACCGGGACAGTCTACAATGAGCAGTTCTTC. This translates into CASSSTGTVYNEQFF. The full variable domain, with the rest looked up from reference TRBV5-5 and TRBJ2-1, is DAGVTQSPTHLIKTRGQQVTLRCSPISGHKSVSWYQQVLGQGPQFIFQYYEKEERGRGNFPDRFSARQFPNYSSELNVNALLLGDSALYLCASSSTGTVYNEQFFGPGTRLTVL.

This clone has only one observation. The chain recombines TRBV6-4 with TRBJ2-1, with 11 bases aligning to TRBD2. V gave up 7 bases and J gave up 9 bases; unmatched junction bases: 5. Germline-derived CDR1 and CDR2 are MRHNA and SNTAGT. CDR3 length: 13 amino acids. CDR3 protein: CASIRLAGPEQFF. As DNA, the CDR3 is TGTGCCAGCATAAGACTAGCGGGACCTGAGCAGTTCTTC.

The chain uses TRBV4-1 and TRBJ2-6; possibly TRBD2 for D (5 bases). The CDR3 loop spans 16 amino acids. Trimming shortened V by 0 bases and J by 0 bases, and 6 bases separated the two germline ends. Germline V gene sequence: CDR1 MGHRA, CDR2 YSYEKL. CDR3 sequence: CASSQDAGSGANVLTF. Here the CDR3 DNA reads TGCGCCAGCAGCCAAGATGCGGGCTCTGGGGCCAACGTCCTGACTTTC.

The J gene is TRBJ2-5, the V gene TRBV11-3; D call uncertain. The CDR3 spans 14 residues. The V and J ends lost 5 bases and 3 bases respectively, with 13 bases between them. Germline CDR1 reads SGHNT; CDR2 reads YENEEA. CDR3 sequence: CASSPLGTEETQYF. The CDR3 DNA reads TGTGCCAGCAGCCCCTTGGGCACCGAAGAGACCCAGTACTTC.

V gene TRBV5-4 combines with J gene TRBJ1-6; D is uncertain. With 1 base removed from V and 7 bases from J, the gap between germline ends came to 9 bases. The CDR3 contains 14 residues. Germline lookup yields CDR1 SGHNT and CDR2 YYREEE (reference sequence). In DNA, the CDR3 is TGTGCCAGCAGCTTGCCCGGGCGGAATTCACCCCTCCACTTT. Protein product: CASSLPGRNSPLHF.

The rearrangement joins TRBV25-1 to TRBJ2-1; TRBD2 matches 7 bases. J lost 6 bases, V lost 1 base, and 9 bases had no gene match. The length of the CDR3 is 16 residues. CDR1 and CDR2 from the germline V gene are MGHDK and SYGVNS. CDR3 DNA: TGTGCCAGCAGTGAATCCACGGGAGGATTCGGCAATGAGCAGTTCTTC. Translated: CASSESTGGFGNEQFF.

V usage is TRBV11-3 and J usage is TRBJ2-1; 9 bases align to TRBD1. The CDR3 is made up of 12 amino acids. Germline trimming cut 10 bases from V and 9 bases from J; bases unmatched to any gene: 7. Germline CDR1 SGHNT, CDR2 YENEEA. The CDR3 region is CAIGDRAGEQFF. The CDR3 bases are TGTGCCATCGGGGACAGGGCTGGTGAGCAGTTCTTC.

The chain is built from TRBV15 and TRBJ1-5; D might be TRBD1 (5 bases). The CDR3 covers 14 residues. The germline CDR1 and CDR2 sequences are LNHNV and YYDKDF (reference sequence). Trimming stripped 2 bases from V and 7 bases from J, with 12 bases between. In DNA form, the CDR3 reads TGTGCCACCAGCAGACGACAAGGACACCAGCCCCAGCATTTT. It encodes CATSRRQGHQPQHF.

This clone has only a few counts. This chain joins TRBV29-1 and TRBJ2-7; 9 positions match TRBD2. CDR1 is SQVTM and CDR2 is ANQGSEA in the germline V gene. The J segment lost 2 bases and the V segment lost 4 bases, leaving 3 bases of the junction unmatched. The length of the CDR3 is 13 residues. This CDR3 reads CSVGREGPYEQYF. DNA of the CDR3: TGCAGCGTTGGGCGGGAGGGGCCCTACGAGCAGTACTTC.

This clone was seen once. This chain links TRBV7-8 with TRBJ1-1, with D perhaps TRBD1 (6 bases). The germline V and J ends were trimmed by 0 bases and 0 bases, with 17 bases remaining between them. The CDR3 spans 18 residues. In germline, CDR1 is SGHVS, CDR2 FQNEAQ. The CDR3 DNA sequence: TGTGCCAGCAGCTTAGCGGATTCGACAGGTACATTGAACACTGAAGCTTTCTTT. Protein sequence: CASSLADSTGTLNTEAFF.

As DNA, the CDR3 is TGTGCCAGCAGTCCCTTAGGACAGGGGGCAGCTAACTATGGCTACACCTTC. Its translation is CASSPLGQGAANYGYTF. The gene calls are TRBV28 and TRBJ1-2, with 11 bases lining up with TRBD1. CDR3 length equals 17 residues. The J segment lost 0 bases and the V segment lost 5 bases, leaving 8 bases of the junction unmatched. The germline gives CDR1 MDHEN, CDR2 SYDVKM.

This chain connects TRBV7-9 to TRBJ1-2; the D is unclear. Looked up from germline, CDR1 is SEHNR and CDR2 is FQNEAQ (reference sequence). V was trimmed by 7 bases and J by 9 bases, leaving 12 bases between them. CDR3 size: 11 residues. The CDR3 loop is CASTGLLSYTF. The CDR3 DNA follows: TGTGCCAGCACCGGCTTGTTGAGCTACACCTTC.

The rearrangement links TRBV7-2 to TRBJ2-1, with D perhaps matching TRBD2 (5 bases). The V gene's germline CDR1 is SGHTA and CDR2 FQGNSA. This CDR3 contains 14 residues. V lost 5 bases and J lost 7, with 15 bases in between. This chain's CDR3 is CASSTRTVGNEQFF. CDR3 DNA: TGTGCCAGCAGCACAAGGACTGTGGGGAATGAGCAGTTCTTC.

This clone was seen a single time. The chain joins TRBV9 to TRBJ2-7; D might be TRBD2 (6 bases). Germline CDR1 is SGDLS and CDR2 is YYNGEE. Trimming took off 4 bases at V and 5 bases at J, with 22 bases between the two ends. The CDR3 runs 16 residues. The chain's CDR3 is CASSPPGTSIGHEQYF. CDR3 coding DNA: TGTGCCAGCAGCCCCCCCGGCACTAGCATAGGCCACGAGCAGTACTTC.

This clone has only one observation. This rearrangement joins TRBV6-5 to TRBJ1-5; 8 bases match TRBD1. The V gene's germline CDR1 is MNHEY and CDR2 SVGAGI. This CDR3 spans 13 amino acids. Germline trimming cut 5 bases from V and 6 bases from J; bases unmatched to any gene: 3. The CDR3 loop is CASSEQGGQPQHF. In DNA form, the CDR3 reads TGTGCCAGCAGTGAACAGGGGGGTCAGCCCCAGCATTTT.

This chain uses TRBV30 with TRBJ2-7, with 10 bases lining up with TRBD1. There are 15 residues in the CDR3. In germline, CDR1 is GTSNPN, CDR2 SVGIG (reference sequence). V lost 5 bases and J lost 6; bases outside the gene matches: 13. CDR3 sequence (DNA): TGTGCCTGGGCCGGGACAGGGGTACATCTGGGCGAGCAGTACTTC. Protein product: CAWAGTGVHLGEQYF. The whole variable domain, remainder taken from reference TRBV30 and TRBJ2-7, is SQTIHQWPATLVQPVGSPLSLECTVEGTSNPNLYWYRQAAGRGLQLLFYSVGIGQISSEVPQNLSASRPQDRQFILSSKKLLLSDSGFYLCAWAGTGVHLGEQYFGPGTRLTVT.

V and J are TRBV11-1 and TRBJ1-5, with D possibly TRBD1 on 5 matching bases. The CDR3 is 13 residues long. The V end was cut by 5 bases, the J end by 6 bases, with 11 bases between. Germline CDR1 and CDR2: SGHAT and FQDESV (reference sequence). CDR3 DNA: TGTGCCAGCAGCCAGGGTGTACGTCAGCCCCAGCATTTT. It codes for CASSQGVRQPQHF. The full variable domain, completed using reference TRBV11-1 and TRBJ1-5, is EAEVAQSPRYKITEKSQAVAFWCDPISGHATLYWYRQILGQGPELLVQFQDESVVDDSQLPKDRFSAERLKGVDSTLKIQPAELGDSAMYLCASSQGVRQPQHFGDGTRLSIL.

This chain uses TRBV4-1 with TRBJ1-1, with 7 bases identical to TRBD1. CDR1 is MGHRA, CDR2 YSYEKL, per germline. V shed 4 bases, J shed 4 bases, and the junction held 6 bases outside the gene matches. This CDR3 has 14 residues. CDR3 region: CASSRSTGITEAFF. The CDR3 DNA reads TGCGCCAGCAGCCGCTCGACAGGGATCACTGAAGCTTTCTTT.

This chain links TRBV14 with TRBJ2-2, with D possibly being TRBD1 (5 bases). CDR3 size: 15 residues. Trimming left V 3 bases short and J 5 bases short, with 13 bases between. CDR1 is SGHDN and CDR2 is FVKESK in the germline V gene. In DNA form, the CDR3 reads TGTGCCAGCAGCCAGACAGATTTTAGGACCGGGGAGCTGTTTTTT. As protein: CASSQTDFRTGELFF. Drawing the rest from reference TRBV14 and TRBJ2-2, the complete variable domain is EAGVTQFPSHSVIEKGQTVTLRCDPISGHDNLYWYRRVMGKEIKFLLHFVKESKQDESGMPNNRFLAERTGGTYSTLKVQPAELEDSGVYFCASSQTDFRTGELFFGEGSRLTVL.

The genes are TRBV19 and TRBJ2-7; TRBD2 is a possible D gene (5 bases). Trimming took off 1 base at V and 2 bases at J, with 9 bases between the two ends. The CDR3 has 14 amino acids. The germline V gene encodes CDR1 LNHDA and CDR2 SQIVND (reference sequence). CDR3 in amino acids: CASSIGHGTYEQYF. Here the CDR3 DNA reads TGTGCCAGTAGTATAGGACACGGGACCTACGAGCAGTACTTC.

The chain uses TRBV7-2 and TRBJ2-7; D not resolved. The CDR3 loop spans 12 amino acids. Trimming took off 5 bases at V and 2 bases at J, with 7 bases between the two ends. The V gene's germline CDR1 is SGHTA and CDR2 FQGNSA. CDR3 loop: CASSRHPYEQYF. The CDR3 coding sequence is TGTGCCAGCAGCAGACACCCCTACGAGCAGTACTTC.

The count of this clone is one. V and J are TRBV6-5 and TRBJ1-4; 11 nucleotides line up with TRBD1. Germline V gene lookup returns CDR1 MNHEY and CDR2 SVGAGI. Trimming cost V 6 bases and J 8 bases; bases outside gene matches: 8. This CDR3 comprises 15 residues. CDR3 DNA sequence: TGTGCCAGCAGGGCGGACAGGGGGCGCCGGGAAAAACTGTTTTTT. As protein: CASRADRGRREKLFF.

This sequence joins TRBV2 and TRBJ2-5, with D tentatively TRBD2 (5 bases). Germline loops: CDR1 SNHLY, CDR2 FYNNEI. CDR3 size: 13 residues. V was trimmed by 7 bases and J by 7 bases, leaving 16 bases between them. CDR3 amino acids: CASTTGEKGTQYF. DNA for the CDR3: TGTGCCAGCACTACCGGGGAGAAAGGGACCCAGTACTTC.

This clone has a single count. The chain recombines TRBV11-2 with TRBJ1-2; D remains unclear. The germline CDR1 and CDR2 sequences are SGHAT and FQNNGV. V lost 5 bases to trimming and J lost 5 bases, with 12 bases between them. This CDR3 has 13 amino acids. The CDR3 sequence is CASSPLSAYGYTF. CDR3 bases: TGTGCCAGCAGCCCCCTAAGTGCTTATGGCTACACCTTC.

This rearrangement joins TRBV7-9 to TRBJ1-2; a possible D gene is TRBD1 (5 bases). Germline V lookup: CDR1 SEHNR, CDR2 FQNEAQ (reference sequence). The CDR3 is 11 residues long. The ends were cut back, 8 bases at V and 3 bases at J, with 7 bases in the middle. This CDR3 is CASQGDYGYTF. CDR3 sequence (DNA): TGTGCCAGCCAAGGGGACTATGGCTACACCTTC.